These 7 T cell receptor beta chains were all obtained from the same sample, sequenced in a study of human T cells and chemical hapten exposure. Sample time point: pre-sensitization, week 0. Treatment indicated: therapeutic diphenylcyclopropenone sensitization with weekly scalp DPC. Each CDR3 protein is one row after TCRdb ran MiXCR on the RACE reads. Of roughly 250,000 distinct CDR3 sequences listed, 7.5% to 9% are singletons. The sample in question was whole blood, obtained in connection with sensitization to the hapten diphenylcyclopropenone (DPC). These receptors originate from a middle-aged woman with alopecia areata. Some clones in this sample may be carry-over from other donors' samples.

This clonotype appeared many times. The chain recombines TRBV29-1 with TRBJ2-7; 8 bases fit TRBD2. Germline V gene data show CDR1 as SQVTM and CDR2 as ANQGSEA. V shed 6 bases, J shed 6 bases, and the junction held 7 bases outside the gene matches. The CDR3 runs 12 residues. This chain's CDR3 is CSVSGRASEQYF. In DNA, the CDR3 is TGCAGCGTCTCCGGGAGGGCCTCCGAGCAGTACTTC.

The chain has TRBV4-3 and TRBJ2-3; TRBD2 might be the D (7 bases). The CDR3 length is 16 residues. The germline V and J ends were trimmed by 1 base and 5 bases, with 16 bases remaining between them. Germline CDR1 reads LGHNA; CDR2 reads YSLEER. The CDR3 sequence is CASSQVFVGGGDTQYF. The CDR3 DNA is TGCGCCAGCAGCCAAGTCTTCGTAGGGGGGGGAGATACGCAGTATTTT.

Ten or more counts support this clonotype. The CDR3 coding sequence is TGTGCCAGCAGCTTAGTCTCGGGCAGCGCTAATGAAAAACTGTTTTTT. It translates to CASSLVSGSANEKLFF. The chain uses TRBV7-9 and TRBJ1-4, with unresolved D. CDR1 and CDR2 from the germline V gene are SEHNR and FQNEAQ (reference sequence). With 1 base removed from V and 3 bases from J, the gap between germline ends came to 12 bases. This CDR3 has 16 amino acids.

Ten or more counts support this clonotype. For the CDR3, the DNA is TGCAGCGTTGCGACAGGGATCGAGCAGTACTTC. Amino acids: CSVATGIEQYF. This chain connects TRBV29-1 to TRBJ2-7; 7 bases align to TRBD1. The length of the CDR3 is 11 residues. Germline V gene data show CDR1 as SQVTM and CDR2 as ANQGSEA. Trimming took 4 bases from V and 6 from J; bases not matched to a gene: 3.

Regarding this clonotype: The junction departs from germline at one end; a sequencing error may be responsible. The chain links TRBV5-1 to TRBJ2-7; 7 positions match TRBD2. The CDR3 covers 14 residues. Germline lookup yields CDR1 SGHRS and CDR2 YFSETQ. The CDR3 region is CASSFGGRSYDQYF. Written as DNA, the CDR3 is TGCGCCAGCAGCTTCGGCGGGAGAAGCTACGATCAGTACTTC.

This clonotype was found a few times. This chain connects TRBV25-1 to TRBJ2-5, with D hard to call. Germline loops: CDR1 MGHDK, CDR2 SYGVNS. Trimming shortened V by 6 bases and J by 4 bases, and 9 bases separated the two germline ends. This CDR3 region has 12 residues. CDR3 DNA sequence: TGTGCCAGCAGCCCCGCGATAGAGACCCAGTACTTC. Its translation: CASSPAIETQYF.

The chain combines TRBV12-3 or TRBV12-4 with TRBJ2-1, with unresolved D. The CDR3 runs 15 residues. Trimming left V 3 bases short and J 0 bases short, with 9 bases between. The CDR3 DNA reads TGTGCCAGCAGTTTTGTAGAGAACTCCTACAATGAGCAGTTCTTC. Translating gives CASSFVENSYNEQFF.